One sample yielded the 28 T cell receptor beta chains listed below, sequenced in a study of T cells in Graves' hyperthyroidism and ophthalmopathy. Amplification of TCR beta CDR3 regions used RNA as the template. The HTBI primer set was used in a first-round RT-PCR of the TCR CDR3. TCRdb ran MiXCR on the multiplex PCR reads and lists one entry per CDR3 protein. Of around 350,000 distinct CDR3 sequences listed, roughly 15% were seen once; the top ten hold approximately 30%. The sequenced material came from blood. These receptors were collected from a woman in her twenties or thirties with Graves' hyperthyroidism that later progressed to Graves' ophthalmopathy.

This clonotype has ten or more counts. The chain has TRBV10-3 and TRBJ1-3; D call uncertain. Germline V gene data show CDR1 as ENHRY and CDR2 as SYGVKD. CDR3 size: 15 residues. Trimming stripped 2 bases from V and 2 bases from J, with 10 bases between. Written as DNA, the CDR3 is TGTGCCATCAGTGAGACACATTTTCCTGGAAACACCATATATTTT. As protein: CAISETHFPGNTIYF.

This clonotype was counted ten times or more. The CDR3 loop reads CASSFRQAGELFF. For the CDR3, the DNA is TGTGCCAGCAGTTTTCGACAGGCCGGGGAGCTGTTTTTT. The chain uses TRBV28 and TRBJ2-2, with TRBD1 as a possible D gene (6 bases). This CDR3 is 13 amino acids long. The V end was cut by 3 bases, the J end by 6 bases, with 8 bases between. Germline V lookup: CDR1 MDHEN, CDR2 SYDVKM.

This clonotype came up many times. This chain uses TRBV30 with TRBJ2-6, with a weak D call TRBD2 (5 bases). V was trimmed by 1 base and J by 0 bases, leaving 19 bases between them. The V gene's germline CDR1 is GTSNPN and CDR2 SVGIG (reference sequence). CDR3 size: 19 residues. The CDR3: CAWSAGFGLPDSGANVLTF. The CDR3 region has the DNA TGTGCCTGGAGTGCGGGATTTGGCCTTCCGGACTCTGGGGCCAACGTCCTGACTTTC.

CDR3 region: CASSRQGGNYEQYF. In nucleotides, the CDR3 is TGTGCCAGCAGCCGGCAGGGGGGGAACTACGAGCAGTACTTC. The chain joins TRBV5-8 to TRBJ2-7, with D perhaps TRBD1 or TRBD2 (7 bases each). This CDR3 comprises 14 residues. Deletions cut 4 bases from V and 3 bases from J, with 14 bases between. Germline loops: CDR1 SGHTS, CDR2 YDEGEE.

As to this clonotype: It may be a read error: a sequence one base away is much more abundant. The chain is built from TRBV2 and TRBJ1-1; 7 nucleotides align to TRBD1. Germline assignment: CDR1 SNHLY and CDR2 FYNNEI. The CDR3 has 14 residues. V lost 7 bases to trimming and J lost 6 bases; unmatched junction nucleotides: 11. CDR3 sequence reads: CASTTGTDVSEAFF. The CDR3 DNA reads TGTGCCAGCACAACCGGGACAGACGTATCTGAAGCTTTCTTT. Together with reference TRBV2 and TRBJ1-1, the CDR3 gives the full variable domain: EPEVTQTPSHQVTQMGQEVILRCVPISNHLYFYWYRQILGQKVEFLVSFYNNEISEKSEIFDDQFSVERPDGSNFTLKIRSTKLEDSAMYFCASTTGTDVSEAFFGQGTRLTVV.

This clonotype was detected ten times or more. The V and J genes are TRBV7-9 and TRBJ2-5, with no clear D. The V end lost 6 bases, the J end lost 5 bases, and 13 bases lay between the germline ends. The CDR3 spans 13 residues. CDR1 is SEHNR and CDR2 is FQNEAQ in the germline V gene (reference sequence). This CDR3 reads CASRDGPRETQYF. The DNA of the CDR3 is TGTGCCAGCAGGGACGGACCCAGGGAGACCCAGTACTTC.

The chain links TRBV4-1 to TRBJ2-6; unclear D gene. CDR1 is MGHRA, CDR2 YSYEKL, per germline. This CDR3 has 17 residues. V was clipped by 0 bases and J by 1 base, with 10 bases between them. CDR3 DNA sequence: TGCGCCAGCAGCCAAGACATCCCAGGATCTGGGGCCAACGTCCTGACTTTC. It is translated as CASSQDIPGSGANVLTF.

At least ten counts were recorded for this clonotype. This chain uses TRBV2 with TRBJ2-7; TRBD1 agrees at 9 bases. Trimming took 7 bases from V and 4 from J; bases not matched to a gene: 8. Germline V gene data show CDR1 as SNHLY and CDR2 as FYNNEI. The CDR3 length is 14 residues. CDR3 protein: CASILDRGIYEQYF. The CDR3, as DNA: TGTGCCAGCATTCTGGACAGGGGTATTTACGAGCAGTACTTC.

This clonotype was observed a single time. This chain's CDR3 is CASSSRTWLPGLSNTEAFF. DNA of the CDR3: TGTGCCAGCAGCTCTCGAACGTGGCTTCCGGGACTTTCGAACACTGAAGCTTTCTTT. The gene calls are TRBV7-9 and TRBJ1-1; perhaps TRBD1 as D (5 bases). The ends were cut back, 4 bases at V and 1 base at J, with 25 bases in the middle. The CDR3 has 19 amino acids. CDR1 is SEHNR and CDR2 is FQNEAQ in the germline V gene (reference sequence).

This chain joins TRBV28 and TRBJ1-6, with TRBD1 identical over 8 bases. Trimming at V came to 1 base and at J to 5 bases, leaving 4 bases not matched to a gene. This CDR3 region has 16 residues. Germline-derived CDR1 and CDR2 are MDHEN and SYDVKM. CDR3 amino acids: CASSLSTGANNSPLHF. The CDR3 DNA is TGTGCCAGCAGTTTATCGACAGGGGCCAATAATTCACCCCTCCACTTT.

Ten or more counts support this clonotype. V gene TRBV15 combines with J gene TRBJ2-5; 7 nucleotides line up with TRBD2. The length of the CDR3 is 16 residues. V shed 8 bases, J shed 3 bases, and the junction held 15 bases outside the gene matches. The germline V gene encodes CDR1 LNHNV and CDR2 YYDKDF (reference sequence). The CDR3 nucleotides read TGTGCCACCCAGGATCGATTACTAGCGCAAGAAGAGACCCAGTACTTC. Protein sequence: CATQDRLLAQEETQYF. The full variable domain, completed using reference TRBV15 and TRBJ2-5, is DAMVIQNPRYQVTQFGKPVTLSCSQTLNHNVMYWYQQKSSQAPKLLFHYYDKDFNNEADTPDNFQSRRPNTSFCFLDIRSPGLGDTAMYLCATQDRLLAQEETQYFGPGTRLLVL.

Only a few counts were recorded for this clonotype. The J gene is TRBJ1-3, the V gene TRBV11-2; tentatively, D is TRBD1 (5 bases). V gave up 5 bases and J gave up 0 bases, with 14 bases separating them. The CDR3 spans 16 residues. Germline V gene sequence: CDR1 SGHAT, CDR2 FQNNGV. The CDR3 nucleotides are TGTGCCAGCAGCCCGGACGGGGGATACTCTGGAAACACCATATATTTT. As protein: CASSPDGGYSGNTIYF.

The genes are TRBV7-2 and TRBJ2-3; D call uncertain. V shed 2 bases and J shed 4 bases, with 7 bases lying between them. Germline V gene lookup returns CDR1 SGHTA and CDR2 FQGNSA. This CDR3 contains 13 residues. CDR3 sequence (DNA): TGTGCCAGCAGCTTATTCCCCCCAGATACGCAGTATTTT. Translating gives CASSLFPPDTQYF.

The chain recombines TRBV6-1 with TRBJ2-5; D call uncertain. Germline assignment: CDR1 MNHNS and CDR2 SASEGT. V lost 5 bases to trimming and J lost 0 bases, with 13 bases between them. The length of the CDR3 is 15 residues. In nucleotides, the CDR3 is TGTGCCAGCAGTCGCGCCCGGGCTGACCAAGAGACCCAGTACTTC. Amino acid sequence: CASSRARADQETQYF.

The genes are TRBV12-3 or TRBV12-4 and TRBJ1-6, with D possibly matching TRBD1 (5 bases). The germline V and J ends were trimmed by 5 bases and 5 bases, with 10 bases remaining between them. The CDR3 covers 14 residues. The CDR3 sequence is CASSAGIDNSPLHF. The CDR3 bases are TGTGCCAGCAGTGCAGGGATCGATAATTCACCCCTCCACTTT.

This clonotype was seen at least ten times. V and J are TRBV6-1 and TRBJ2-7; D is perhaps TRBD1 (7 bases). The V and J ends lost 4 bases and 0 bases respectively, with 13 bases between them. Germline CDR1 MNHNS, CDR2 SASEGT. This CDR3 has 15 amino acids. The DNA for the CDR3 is TGTGCCAGCAGTGGCGGGACAGCTAGCTCCTACGAGCAGTACTTC. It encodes CASSGGTASSYEQYF.

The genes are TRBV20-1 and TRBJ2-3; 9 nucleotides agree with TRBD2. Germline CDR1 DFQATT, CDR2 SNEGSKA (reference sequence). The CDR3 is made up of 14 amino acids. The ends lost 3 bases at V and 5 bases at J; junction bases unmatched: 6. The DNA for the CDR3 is TGCAGTGCTAGCCCTAGCGGGACCCGAGATACGCAGTATTTT. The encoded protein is CSASPSGTRDTQYF.

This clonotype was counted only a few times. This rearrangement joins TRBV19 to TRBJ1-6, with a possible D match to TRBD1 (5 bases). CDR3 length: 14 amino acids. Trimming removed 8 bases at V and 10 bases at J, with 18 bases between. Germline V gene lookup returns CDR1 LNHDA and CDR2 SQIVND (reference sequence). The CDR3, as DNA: TGTGCCAGTGCCTGGAACGCTGGGGGATCACCCCTCCACTTT. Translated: CASAWNAGGSPLHF.

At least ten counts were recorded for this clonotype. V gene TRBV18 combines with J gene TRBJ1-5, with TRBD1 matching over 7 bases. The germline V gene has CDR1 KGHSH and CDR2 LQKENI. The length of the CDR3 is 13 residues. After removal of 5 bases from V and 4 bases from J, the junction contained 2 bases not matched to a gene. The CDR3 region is CASSEGQNQPQHF. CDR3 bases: TGTGCCAGCTCAGAGGGACAGAATCAGCCCCAGCATTTT.

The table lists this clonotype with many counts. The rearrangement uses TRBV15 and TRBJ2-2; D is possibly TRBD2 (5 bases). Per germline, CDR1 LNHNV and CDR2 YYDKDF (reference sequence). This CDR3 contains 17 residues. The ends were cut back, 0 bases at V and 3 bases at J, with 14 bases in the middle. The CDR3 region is CATSRDRAGTDTGELFF. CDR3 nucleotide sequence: TGTGCCACCAGCAGAGATCGGGCGGGTACGGACACCGGGGAGCTGTTTTTT.

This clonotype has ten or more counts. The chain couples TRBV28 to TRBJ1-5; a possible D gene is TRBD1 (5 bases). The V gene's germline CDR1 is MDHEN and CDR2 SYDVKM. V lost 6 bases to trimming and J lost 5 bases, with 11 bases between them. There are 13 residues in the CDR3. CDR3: CASRPGSHQPQHF. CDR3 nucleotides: TGTGCCAGCAGGCCAGGGAGCCATCAGCCCCAGCATTTT.

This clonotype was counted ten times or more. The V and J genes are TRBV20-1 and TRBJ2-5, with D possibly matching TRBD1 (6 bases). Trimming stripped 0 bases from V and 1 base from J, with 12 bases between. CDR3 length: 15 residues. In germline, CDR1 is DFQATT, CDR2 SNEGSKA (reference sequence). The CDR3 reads CSARDNRDTQETQYF. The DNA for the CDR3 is TGCAGTGCTAGAGACAACCGGGACACCCAAGAGACCCAGTACTTC.

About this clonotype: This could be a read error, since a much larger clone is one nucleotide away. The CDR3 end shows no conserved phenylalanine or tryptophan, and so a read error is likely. The CDR3 DNA sequence: TGTGCCTGCCACGGGGGAAACTACGAGCAGTACCTC. Protein product: CACHGGNYEQYL. The chain couples TRBV30 to TRBJ2-7, with D possibly being TRBD2 (6 bases). This CDR3 contains 12 residues. Germline CDR1 reads GTSNPN; CDR2 reads SVGIG (reference sequence). Trimming shortened V by 6 bases and J by 3 bases, and 12 bases separated the two germline ends.

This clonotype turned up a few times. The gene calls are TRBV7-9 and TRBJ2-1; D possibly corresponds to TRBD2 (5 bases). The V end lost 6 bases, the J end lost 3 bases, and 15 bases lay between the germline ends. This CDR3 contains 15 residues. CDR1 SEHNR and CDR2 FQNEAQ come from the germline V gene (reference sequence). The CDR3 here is CASRTGGLYYNEQFF. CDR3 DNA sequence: TGTGCCAGCAGGACCGGTGGACTGTACTACAATGAGCAGTTCTTC.

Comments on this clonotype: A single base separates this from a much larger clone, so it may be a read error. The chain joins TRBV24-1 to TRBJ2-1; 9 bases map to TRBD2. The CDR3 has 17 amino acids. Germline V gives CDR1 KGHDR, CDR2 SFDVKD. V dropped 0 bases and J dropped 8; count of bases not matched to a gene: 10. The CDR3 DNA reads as TGTGCCACCAGTGATTTGGGGCGAGCGGGGGGCGGGGATGAGCAGTTCTTC. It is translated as CATSDLGRAGGGDEQFF.

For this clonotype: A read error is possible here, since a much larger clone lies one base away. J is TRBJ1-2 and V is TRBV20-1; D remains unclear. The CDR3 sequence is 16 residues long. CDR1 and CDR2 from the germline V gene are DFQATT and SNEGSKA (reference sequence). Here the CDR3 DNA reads TGCAGTGCTGGAGATCCCAGTACCCCTACTAACTATGGCTACACCTTC. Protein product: CSAGDPSTPTNYGYTF.

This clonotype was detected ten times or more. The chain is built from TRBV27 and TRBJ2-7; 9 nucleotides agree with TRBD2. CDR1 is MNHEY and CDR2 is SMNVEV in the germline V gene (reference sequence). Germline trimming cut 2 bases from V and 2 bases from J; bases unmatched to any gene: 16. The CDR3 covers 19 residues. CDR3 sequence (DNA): TGTGCCAGCAGTTTAAATCGAGGGGGAACAGCGGGAGGTGCCTACGAGCAGTACTTC. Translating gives CASSLNRGGTAGGAYEQYF.

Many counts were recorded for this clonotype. The CDR3, as DNA: TGTGCCAGCAGCTTAGGACGGGACAGGGGGCGAGGTGGGCTGTTCTTC. This encodes CASSLGRDRGRGGLFF. The chain links TRBV7-8 to TRBJ2-1, with 12 bases aligning to TRBD1. CDR1 and CDR2 (germline): SGHVS, FQNEAQ. V was clipped by 1 base and J by 15 bases; unmatched bases: 13. CDR3 length equals 16 residues.